This T cell receptor beta chain was observed in a study of cytomegalovirus exposure and HLA in healthy donors. Trimming pared 1 base from V and 5 bases from J, leaving 18 bases between. This CDR3 is built from 17 residues. Germline CDR1 is KGHSH and CDR2 is LQKENI. Profiled with immunoSEQ multiplex PCR; TCRdb holds only in-frame clones, not every one. The data hold hundreds of thousands of clones, with roughly 90% observed a single time. The receptor was derived from a woman under 30 in good health and CMV-seronegative. What was sequenced was PBMCs. V and J are TRBV18 and TRBJ2-4, with D uncertain. DNA of the CDR3: TGTGCCAGCTCACCACGGGTTAGGTCTCTAGTCCAAAACATTCAGTACTTC. Residues: CASSPRVRSLVQNIQYF.